These 18 T cell receptor beta chains were all obtained from the same sample, sequenced in a study of T cells after yellow fever vaccination. TCRdb independently ran MiXCR on the 5' RACE reads; one entry per CDR3 protein. Of about 340,000 distinct CDR3 sequences listed, 12% are singletons. The specimen was CD4+ T cells sorted from PBMCs, collected 15 days after the yellow fever booster vaccination. The source is a man younger than 35 who received the YFV17D yellow fever vaccine.

This clonotype has only a few counts. DNA of the CDR3: TGTGCCAGCAGTTTAAAGGGCCGAACCTACGAGCAGTACGTC. Amino acid sequence: CASSLKGRTYEQYV. The J gene is TRBJ2-7, the V gene TRBV28, with unresolved D. The CDR3 loop spans 14 amino acids. V dropped 2 bases and J dropped 2 bases, with 10 bases sitting between them. Germline values: CDR1 MDHEN, CDR2 SYDVKM.

V gene TRBV5-1 combines with J gene TRBJ2-7, with no clear D. The CDR3 runs to 16 residues. Between the trimmed V and J ends, which lost 1 base and 1 base, there was a span of 15 bases. In germline, CDR1 is SGHRS, CDR2 YFSETQ. The CDR3 DNA reads TGCGCCAGCAGCTTGACATTCTCTGACGCTTCCTACGAGCAGTACTTC. It codes for CASSLTFSDASYEQYF.

This clonotype turned up a few times. J is TRBJ2-7 and V is TRBV6-6; the match to TRBD1 covers 8 bases. Losses at the gene ends were 5 bases for V and 4 bases for J; bases not matched to a gene: 10. Germline V gene lookup returns CDR1 MNHNY and CDR2 SVGAGI (reference sequence). The CDR3 extends over 15 amino acids. The CDR3 is CASSRDRSISYEQYV. CDR3 bases: TGTGCCAGCAGTAGGGACAGGAGCATATCATACGAGCAGTACGTC.

The genes are TRBV4-3 and TRBJ2-3; a weak D match, TRBD2 (6 bases). CDR3 length: 16 amino acids. The V gene lost 2 bases and the J gene lost 4 bases, with 16 bases spanning the gap. Germline V gene lookup returns CDR1 LGHNA and CDR2 YSLEER. The CDR3: CASSQSYGGSSDTQYF. The CDR3 DNA reads TGCGCCAGCAGCCAATCTTACGGAGGGAGTTCAGATACGCAGTATTTT.

The chain uses TRBV7-9 and TRBJ2-5; D perhaps matches TRBD2 (6 bases). Trimming took 4 bases from V and 4 from J, leaving 16 bases between them. Germline V lookup: CDR1 SEHNR, CDR2 FQNEAQ (reference sequence). CDR3 length: 15 amino acids. The CDR3 sequence is CASSSDTRERETQYF. For the CDR3, the DNA is TGTGCCAGCAGCTCGGACACCCGGGAGAGAGAGACCCAGTACTTC.

This clonotype has a handful of counts. V usage is TRBV5-6 and J usage is TRBJ1-1, with 7 bases matching TRBD1. This CDR3 contains 15 residues. With V trimmed by 3 bases and J by 1 base, 6 bases remained unmatched. Germline V gene sequence: CDR1 SGHDT, CDR2 YYEEEE. The CDR3 nucleotides are TGTGCCAGCAGCTCGTCTTGGACAGGGAACACTGAAGCTTTCTTT. It codes for CASSSSWTGNTEAFF.

V gene TRBV20-1 combines with J gene TRBJ1-1, with D tentatively TRBD1 (5 bases). The CDR3 has 13 amino acids. Germline CDR1 and CDR2: DFQATT and SNEGSKA (reference sequence). Deletions cut 6 bases from V and 7 bases from J, with 18 bases between. CDR3 loop: CSAQELRDGEAFF. CDR3 nucleotides: TGCAGTGCCCAAGAGCTCCGGGACGGTGAAGCTTTCTTT.

This clonotype has more than one count but fewer than ten. CDR3 coding DNA: TGTGCCAGCAGCTCGGACAATTACTATGGCTACACCTTC. It is translated as CASSSDNYYGYTF. The genes are TRBV7-9 and TRBJ1-2, with TRBD1 as a possible D gene (5 bases). Trimming took 4 bases from V and 3 from J, leaving 9 bases between them. Germline-derived CDR1 and CDR2 are SEHNR and FQNEAQ (reference sequence). CDR3 length: 13 amino acids.

Only a few counts were recorded for this clonotype. The V gene is TRBV20-1, the J gene TRBJ2-4; D not resolved. V lost 6 bases and J lost 0, with 12 bases in between. The germline V gene encodes CDR1 DFQATT and CDR2 SNEGSKA (reference sequence). The CDR3 runs to 14 residues. CDR3 amino acids: CSAFSPLAKNIQYF. The CDR3 nucleotides read TGCAGTGCGTTCTCTCCTCTAGCCAAAAACATTCAGTACTTC.

The rearrangement joins TRBV20-1 to TRBJ1-2; 7 nucleotides align to TRBD1. The V gene's germline CDR1 is DFQATT and CDR2 SNEGSKA (reference sequence). This CDR3 has 13 amino acids. With 5 bases clipped from V and 6 bases from J, the junction kept 9 bases outside the gene matches. The CDR3: CSAQISQGNGYTF. The CDR3 DNA reads as TGCAGTGCTCAAATCTCACAGGGGAATGGCTACACCTTC.

This clonotype was counted a few times. V usage is TRBV18 and J usage is TRBJ1-4; no definite D call. This CDR3 is built from 13 residues. The V end was cut by 0 bases, the J end by 8 bases, with 7 bases between. Germline V gene lookup returns CDR1 KGHSH and CDR2 LQKENI. The CDR3 nucleotides are TGTGCCAGCTCACCACCAGGAGGGGAAAAACTGTTTTTT. Its translation is CASSPPGGEKLFF.

The chain employs TRBV18 and TRBJ2-4; D ambiguous. The CDR3 runs 12 residues. Germline V gene sequence: CDR1 KGHSH, CDR2 LQKENI. V was pared by 3 bases and J by 8 bases, with 8 bases between. Here the CDR3 reads CASSPSRDIQYF. CDR3 DNA: TGTGCCAGCTCACCGAGTAGGGACATTCAGTACTTC.

This chain connects TRBV9 to TRBJ1-3; D may be TRBD1 (6 bases). The V end lost 4 bases, the J end lost 11 bases, and 13 bases lay between the germline ends. Germline V gene lookup returns CDR1 SGDLS and CDR2 YYNGEE. The CDR3 spans 12 residues. CDR3 loop: CASSTLRGPIYF. The CDR3 DNA is TGTGCCAGCAGCACACTCCGGGGGCCCATATATTTT.

This clonotype was observed at least ten times. This rearrangement joins TRBV24-1 to TRBJ2-2, with D possibly being TRBD1 (5 bases). Germline V gives CDR1 KGHDR, CDR2 SFDVKD. The CDR3 covers 13 residues. The V gene lost 9 bases and the J gene lost 7 bases, with 14 bases spanning the gap. The CDR3 nucleotides are TGTGCCACCCAAGGTTGGGGCGACGGGGAGCTGTTTTTT. It yields the protein CATQGWGDGELFF.

A few counts support this clonotype. The rearrangement joins TRBV18 to TRBJ1-2; no clear D. The CDR3 consists of 14 residues. Germline-derived CDR1 and CDR2 are KGHSH and LQKENI. Trimming removed 3 bases at V and 2 bases at J, with 10 bases between. CDR3 coding DNA: TGTGCCAGCTCACCTCGGGCGGACAACTATGGCTACACCTTC. It yields the protein CASSPRADNYGYTF.

This clonotype was recorded at least ten times. V usage is TRBV7-2 and J usage is TRBJ2-5, with D perhaps matching TRBD1 (6 bases). CDR3 length: 13 amino acids. Between the trimmed V and J ends, which lost 3 bases and 4 bases, there was a span of 9 bases. Germline-derived CDR1 and CDR2 are SGHTA and FQGNSA. The CDR3 DNA reads TGTGCCAGCAGCTTTTTACAGGGAGAGACCCAGTACTTC. Its translation is CASSFLQGETQYF.

The chain employs TRBV18 and TRBJ2-1; D may correspond to TRBD1 or TRBD2 (5 bases each). The CDR3 runs 14 residues. Between the trimmed V and J ends, which lost 3 bases and 9 bases, there was a span of 15 bases. Germline assignment: CDR1 KGHSH and CDR2 LQKENI. Here the CDR3 DNA reads TGTGCCAGCTCACCCGATCTGGGGGTAGCTGAGCAGTTCTTC. It yields the protein CASSPDLGVAEQFF.

This clonotype was counted a single time. This rearrangement joins TRBV6-4 to TRBJ2-2; 10 bases line up with TRBD2. The germline V gene has CDR1 MRHNA and CDR2 SNTAGT. This CDR3 spans 14 amino acids. The V and J ends lost 4 bases and 4 bases, in that order; junction bases with no gene match: 0. CDR3 nucleotide sequence: TGTGCCAGCAGTGGACTAGCGGGCACCGGGGAGCTGTTTTTT. It specifies CASSGLAGTGELFF.